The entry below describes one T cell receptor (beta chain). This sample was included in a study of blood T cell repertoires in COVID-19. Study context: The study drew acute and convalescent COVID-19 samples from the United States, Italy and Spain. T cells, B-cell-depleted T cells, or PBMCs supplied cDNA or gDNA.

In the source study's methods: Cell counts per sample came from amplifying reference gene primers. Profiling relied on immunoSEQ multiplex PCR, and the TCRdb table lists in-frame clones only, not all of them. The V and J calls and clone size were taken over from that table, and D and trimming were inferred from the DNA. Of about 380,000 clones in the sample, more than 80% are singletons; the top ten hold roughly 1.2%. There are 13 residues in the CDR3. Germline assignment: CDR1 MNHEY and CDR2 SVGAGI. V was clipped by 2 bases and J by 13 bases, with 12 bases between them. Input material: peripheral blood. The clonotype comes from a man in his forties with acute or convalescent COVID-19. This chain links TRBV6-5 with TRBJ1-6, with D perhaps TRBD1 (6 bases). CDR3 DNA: TGTGCCAGCAGTTACCTAGACAGGTCGCCCCTCCACTTT. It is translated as CASSYLDRSPLHF.